The clone carrying this T cell receptor (beta chain) was counted only a few times. Antigen unknown. The record originates from a study of shared clonotypes between healthy human individuals. The overall study: The cohort comprised a couple of women and a few men. Their ages spanned 18 to 49 years.

Whole-study results and caveats: Despite large depth, rarefaction showed incomplete sorted-subset sequencing. Larger estimated richness was generally seen in naive subsets than in memory subsets.

From germline, CDR1 is SEHNR and CDR2 FQNEAQ (reference sequence). V shed 1 base and J shed 7 bases, with 8 bases lying between them. The CDR3 is 14 amino acids. It was across several immunoSEQ plates that each subset's genomic DNA was evenly split. Repertoires were generated with immunoSEQ multiplex PCR, while TCRdb's copy carries only in-frame clones and drops some. This table holds about 2 million clones, 85% to 95% found once. This chain uses TRBV7-9 with TRBJ1-6, with D unresolved. This TCR came from a man aged 18 to 30 in good health. Sequences were obtained from naive CD4+ T cells sorted from blood. Described subset: CD45RA+ positively selected. CDR3 region: CASSLVGANSPLHF. The CDR3 bases are TGTGCCAGCAGCTTAGTTGGCGCAAATTCACCCCTCCACTTT.